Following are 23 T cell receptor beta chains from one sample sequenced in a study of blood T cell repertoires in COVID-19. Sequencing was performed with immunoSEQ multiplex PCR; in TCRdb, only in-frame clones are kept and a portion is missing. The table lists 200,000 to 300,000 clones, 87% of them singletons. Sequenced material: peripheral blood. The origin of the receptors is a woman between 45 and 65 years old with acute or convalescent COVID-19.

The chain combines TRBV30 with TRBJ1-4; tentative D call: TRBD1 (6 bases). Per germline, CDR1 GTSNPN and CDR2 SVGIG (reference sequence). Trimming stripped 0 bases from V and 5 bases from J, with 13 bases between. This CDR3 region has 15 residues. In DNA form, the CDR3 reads TGTGCCTGGAGTGTCCTTGGGCAGGGGAATGAAAAACTGTTTTTT. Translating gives CAWSVLGQGNEKLFF. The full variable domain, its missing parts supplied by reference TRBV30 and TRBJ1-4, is SQTIHQWPATLVQPVGSPLSLECTVEGTSNPNLYWYRQAAGRGLQLLFYSVGIGQISSEVPQNLSASRPQDRQFILSSKKLLLSDSGFYLCAWSVLGQGNEKLFFGSGTQLSVL.

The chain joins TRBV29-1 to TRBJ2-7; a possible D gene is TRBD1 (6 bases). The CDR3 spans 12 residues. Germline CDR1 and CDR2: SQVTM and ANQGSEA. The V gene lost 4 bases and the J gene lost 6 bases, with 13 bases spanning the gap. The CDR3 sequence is CSVGGQASEQYF. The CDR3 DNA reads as TGCAGCGTTGGGGGGCAGGCGAGCGAGCAGTACTTC.

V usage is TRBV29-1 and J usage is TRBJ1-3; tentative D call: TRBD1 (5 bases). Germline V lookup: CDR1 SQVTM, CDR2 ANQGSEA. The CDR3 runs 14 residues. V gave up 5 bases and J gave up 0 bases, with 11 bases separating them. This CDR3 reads CSVSDILSGNTIYF. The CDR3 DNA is TGCAGCGTTTCGGACATTCTCTCTGGAAACACCATATATTTT.

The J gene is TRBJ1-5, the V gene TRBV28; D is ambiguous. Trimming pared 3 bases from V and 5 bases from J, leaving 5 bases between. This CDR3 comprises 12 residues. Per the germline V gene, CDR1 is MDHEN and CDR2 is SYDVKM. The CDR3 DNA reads TGTGCCAGCAGTTTGATAGATCAGCCCCAGCATTTT. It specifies CASSLIDQPQHF.

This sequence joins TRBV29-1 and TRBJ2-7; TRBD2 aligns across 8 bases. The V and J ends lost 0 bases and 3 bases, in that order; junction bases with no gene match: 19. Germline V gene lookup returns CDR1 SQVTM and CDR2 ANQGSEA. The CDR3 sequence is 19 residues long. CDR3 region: CSVEDPGHETGTSFYEQYF. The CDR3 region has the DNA TGCAGCGTTGAAGACCCGGGACACGAAACCGGGACTAGTTTCTACGAGCAGTACTTC.

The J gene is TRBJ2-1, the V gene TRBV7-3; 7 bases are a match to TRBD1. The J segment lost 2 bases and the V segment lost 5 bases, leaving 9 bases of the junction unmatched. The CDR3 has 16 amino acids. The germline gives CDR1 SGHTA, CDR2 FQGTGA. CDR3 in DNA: TGTGCCAGCAGCCCACAGGGGACCTACACCTACAATGAGCAGTTCTTC. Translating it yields CASSPQGTYTYNEQFF.

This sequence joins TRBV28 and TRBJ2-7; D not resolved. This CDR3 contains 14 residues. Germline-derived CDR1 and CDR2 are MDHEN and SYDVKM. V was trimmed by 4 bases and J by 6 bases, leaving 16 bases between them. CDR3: CASSYVPPRSEQYF. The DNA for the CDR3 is TGTGCCAGCAGTTACGTACCCCCTAGGAGCGAGCAGTACTTC.

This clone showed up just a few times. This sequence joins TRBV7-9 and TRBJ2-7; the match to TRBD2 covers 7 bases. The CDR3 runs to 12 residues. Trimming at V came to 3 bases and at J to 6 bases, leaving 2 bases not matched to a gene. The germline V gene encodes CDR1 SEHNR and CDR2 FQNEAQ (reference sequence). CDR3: CASSFGEGEQYF. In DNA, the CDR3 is TGTGCCAGCAGCTTTGGGGAGGGCGAGCAGTACTTC.

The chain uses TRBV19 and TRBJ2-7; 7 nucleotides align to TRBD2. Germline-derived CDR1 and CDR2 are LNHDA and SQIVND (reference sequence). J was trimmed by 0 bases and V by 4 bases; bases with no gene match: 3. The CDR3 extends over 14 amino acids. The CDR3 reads CASSRTSASYEQYF. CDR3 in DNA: TGTGCCAGTAGTAGGACTAGTGCCTCCTACGAGCAGTACTTC. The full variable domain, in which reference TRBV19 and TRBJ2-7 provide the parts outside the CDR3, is DGGITQSPKYLFRKEGQNVTLSCEQNLNHDAMYWYRQDPGQGLRLIYYSQIVNDFQKGDIAEGYSVSREKKESFPLTVTSAQKNPTAFYLCASSRTSASYEQYFGPGTRLTVT.

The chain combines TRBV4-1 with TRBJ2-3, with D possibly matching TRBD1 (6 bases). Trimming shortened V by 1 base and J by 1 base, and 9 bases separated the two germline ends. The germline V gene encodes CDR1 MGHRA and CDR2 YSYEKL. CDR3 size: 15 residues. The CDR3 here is CASSQVRQGTDTQYF. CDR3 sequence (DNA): TGCGCCAGCAGCCAAGTACGACAGGGCACAGATACGCAGTATTTT.

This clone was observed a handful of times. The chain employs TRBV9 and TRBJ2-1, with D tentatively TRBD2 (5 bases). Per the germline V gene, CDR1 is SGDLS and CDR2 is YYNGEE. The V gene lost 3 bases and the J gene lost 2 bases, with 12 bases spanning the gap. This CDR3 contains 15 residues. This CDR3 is CASSDPGLTYNEQFF. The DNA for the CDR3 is TGTGCCAGCAGCGACCCCGGACTGACCTACAATGAGCAGTTCTTC. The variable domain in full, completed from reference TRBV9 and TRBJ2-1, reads DSGVTQTPKHLITATGQRVTLRCSPRSGDLSVYWYQQSLDQGLQFLIQYYNGEERAKGNILERFSAQQFPDLHSELNLSSLELGDSALYFCASSDPGLTYNEQFFGPGTRLTVL.

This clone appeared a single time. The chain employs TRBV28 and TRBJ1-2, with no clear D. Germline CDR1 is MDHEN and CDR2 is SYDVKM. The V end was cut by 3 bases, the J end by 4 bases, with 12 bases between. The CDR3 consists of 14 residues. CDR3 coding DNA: TGTGCCAGCAGTTTGGGAGGGCTCAGCTATGGCTACACCTTC. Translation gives CASSLGGLSYGYTF.

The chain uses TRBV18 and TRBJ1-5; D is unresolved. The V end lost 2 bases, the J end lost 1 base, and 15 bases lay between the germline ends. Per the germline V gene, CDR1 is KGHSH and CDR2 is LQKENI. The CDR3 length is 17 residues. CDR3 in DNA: TGTGCCAGCTCACCAATTACTCAAGGAGGAAGCAATCAGCCCCAGCATTTT. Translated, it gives CASSPITQGGSNQPQHF.

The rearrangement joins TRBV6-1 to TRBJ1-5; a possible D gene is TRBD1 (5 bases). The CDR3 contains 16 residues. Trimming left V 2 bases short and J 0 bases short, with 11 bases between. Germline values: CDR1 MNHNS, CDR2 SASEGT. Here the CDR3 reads CASSEQGSYSNQPQHF. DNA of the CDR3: TGTGCCAGCAGTGAACAGGGAAGTTATAGCAATCAGCCCCAGCATTTT.

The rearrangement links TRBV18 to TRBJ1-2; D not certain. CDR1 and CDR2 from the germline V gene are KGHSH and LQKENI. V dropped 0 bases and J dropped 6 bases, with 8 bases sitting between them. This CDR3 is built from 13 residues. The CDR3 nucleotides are TGTGCCAGCTCACCACCGTGGCCCCATGGCTACACCTTC. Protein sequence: CASSPPWPHGYTF. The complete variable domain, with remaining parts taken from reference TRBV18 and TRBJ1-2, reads NAGVMQNPRHLVRRRGQEARLRCSPMKGHSHVYWYRQLPEEGLKFMVYLQKENIIDESGMPKERFSAEFPKEGPSILRIQQVVRGDSAAYFCASSPPWPHGYTFGSGTRLTVV.

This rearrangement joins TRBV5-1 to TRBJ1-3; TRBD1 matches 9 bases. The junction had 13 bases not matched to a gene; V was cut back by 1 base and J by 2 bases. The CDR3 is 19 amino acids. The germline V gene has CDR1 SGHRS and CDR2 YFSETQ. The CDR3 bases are TGCGCCAGCAGCTTGCAACTAGGACAGGGGAAGGGAGCTGGAAACACCATATATTTT. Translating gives CASSLQLGQGKGAGNTIYF. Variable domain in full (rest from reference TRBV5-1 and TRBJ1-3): KAGVTQTPRYLIKTRGQQVTLSCSPISGHRSVSWYQQTPGQGLQFLFEYFSETQRNKGNFPGRFSGRQFSNSRSEMNVSTLELGDSALYLCASSLQLGQGKGAGNTIYFGEGSWLTVV.

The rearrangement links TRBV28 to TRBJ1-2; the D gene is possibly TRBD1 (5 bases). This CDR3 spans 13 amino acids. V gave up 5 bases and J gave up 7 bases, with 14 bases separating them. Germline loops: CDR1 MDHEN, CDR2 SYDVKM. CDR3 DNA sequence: TGTGCCAGCAGTACGGGACTCAAAGGTGGCTACACCTTC. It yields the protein CASSTGLKGGYTF.

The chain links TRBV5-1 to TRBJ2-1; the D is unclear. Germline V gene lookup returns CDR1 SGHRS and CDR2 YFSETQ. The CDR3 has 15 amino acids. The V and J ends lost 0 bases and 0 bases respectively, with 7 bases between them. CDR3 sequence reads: CASSLEANSYNEQFF. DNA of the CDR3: TGCGCCAGCAGCTTGGAAGCAAACTCCTACAATGAGCAGTTCTTC.

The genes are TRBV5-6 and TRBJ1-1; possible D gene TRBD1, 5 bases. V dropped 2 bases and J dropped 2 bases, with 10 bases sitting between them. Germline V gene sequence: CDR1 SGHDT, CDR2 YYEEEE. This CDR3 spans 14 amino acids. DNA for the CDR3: TGTGCCAGCAGCTTAAGGACACTTAACACTGAAGCTTTCTTT. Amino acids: CASSLRTLNTEAFF.

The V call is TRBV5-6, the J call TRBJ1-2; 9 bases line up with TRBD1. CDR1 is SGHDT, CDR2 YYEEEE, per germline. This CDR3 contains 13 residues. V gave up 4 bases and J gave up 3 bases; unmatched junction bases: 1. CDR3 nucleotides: TGTGCCAGCAGCAGGACAGGGGACTATGGCTACACCTTC. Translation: CASSRTGDYGYTF. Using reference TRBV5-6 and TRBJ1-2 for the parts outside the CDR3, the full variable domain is DAGVTQSPTHLIKTRGQQVTLRCSPKSGHDTVSWYQQALGQGPQFIFQYYEEEERQRGNFPDRFSGHQFPNYSSELNVNALLLGDSALYLCASSRTGDYGYTFGSGTRLTVV.

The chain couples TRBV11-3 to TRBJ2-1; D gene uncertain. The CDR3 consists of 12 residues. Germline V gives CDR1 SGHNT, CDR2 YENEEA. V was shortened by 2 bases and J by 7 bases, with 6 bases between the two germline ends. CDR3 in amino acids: CASSLSRNEQFF. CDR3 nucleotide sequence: TGTGCCAGCAGCTTAAGCCGGAATGAGCAGTTCTTC.

CDR3 sequence: CATRGSQETQYF. The DNA of the CDR3 is TGTGCCACCCGAGGGAGCCAAGAGACCCAGTACTTC. V usage is TRBV24-1 and J usage is TRBJ2-5; tentative D call: TRBD2 (5 bases). This CDR3 is 12 amino acids long. CDR1 and CDR2 (germline): KGHDR, SFDVKD. Deletions cut 9 bases from V and 1 base from J, with 8 bases between.

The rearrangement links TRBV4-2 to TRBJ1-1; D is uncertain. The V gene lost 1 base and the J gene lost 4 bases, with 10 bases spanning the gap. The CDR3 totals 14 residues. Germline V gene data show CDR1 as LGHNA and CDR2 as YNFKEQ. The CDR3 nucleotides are TGTGCCAGCAGCCAAGCACTAGGAGGCACTGAAGCTTTCTTT. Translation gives CASSQALGGTEAFF.